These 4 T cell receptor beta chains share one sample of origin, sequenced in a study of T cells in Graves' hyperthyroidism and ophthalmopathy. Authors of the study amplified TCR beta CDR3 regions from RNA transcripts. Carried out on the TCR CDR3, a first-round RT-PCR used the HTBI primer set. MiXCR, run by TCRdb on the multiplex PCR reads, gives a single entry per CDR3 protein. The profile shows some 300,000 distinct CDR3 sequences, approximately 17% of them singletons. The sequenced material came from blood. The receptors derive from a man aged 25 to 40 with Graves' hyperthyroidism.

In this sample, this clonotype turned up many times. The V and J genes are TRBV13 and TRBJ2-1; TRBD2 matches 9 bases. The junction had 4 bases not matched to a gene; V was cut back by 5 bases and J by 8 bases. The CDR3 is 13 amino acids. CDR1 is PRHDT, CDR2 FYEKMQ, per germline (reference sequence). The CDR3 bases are TGTGCCAGCAGCCCAGAGCGGGAGGATGAGCAGTTCTTC. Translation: CASSPEREDEQFF.

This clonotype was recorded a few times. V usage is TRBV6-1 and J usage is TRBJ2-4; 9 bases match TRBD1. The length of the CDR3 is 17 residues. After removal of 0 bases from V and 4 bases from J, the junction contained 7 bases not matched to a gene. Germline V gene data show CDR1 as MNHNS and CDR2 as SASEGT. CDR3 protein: CASSEAWDREGKNIQYF. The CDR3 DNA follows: TGTGCCAGCAGTGAAGCGTGGGACAGGGAAGGGAAAAACATTCAGTACTTC.

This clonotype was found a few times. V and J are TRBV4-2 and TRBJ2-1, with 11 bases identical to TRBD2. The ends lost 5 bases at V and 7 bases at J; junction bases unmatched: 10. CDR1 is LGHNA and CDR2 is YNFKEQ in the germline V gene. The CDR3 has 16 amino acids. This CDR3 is CASSKAGTSGLNEQFF. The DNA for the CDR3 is TGTGCCAGCAGCAAAGCGGGGACTAGCGGTCTTAATGAGCAGTTCTTC.

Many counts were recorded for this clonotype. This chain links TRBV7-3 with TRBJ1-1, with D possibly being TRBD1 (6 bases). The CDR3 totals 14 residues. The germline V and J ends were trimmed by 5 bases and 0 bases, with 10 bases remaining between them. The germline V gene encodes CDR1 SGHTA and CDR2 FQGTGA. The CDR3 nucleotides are TGTGCCAGCAGCGGGGACACCATGAACACTGAAGCTTTCTTT. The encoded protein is CASSGDTMNTEAFF.